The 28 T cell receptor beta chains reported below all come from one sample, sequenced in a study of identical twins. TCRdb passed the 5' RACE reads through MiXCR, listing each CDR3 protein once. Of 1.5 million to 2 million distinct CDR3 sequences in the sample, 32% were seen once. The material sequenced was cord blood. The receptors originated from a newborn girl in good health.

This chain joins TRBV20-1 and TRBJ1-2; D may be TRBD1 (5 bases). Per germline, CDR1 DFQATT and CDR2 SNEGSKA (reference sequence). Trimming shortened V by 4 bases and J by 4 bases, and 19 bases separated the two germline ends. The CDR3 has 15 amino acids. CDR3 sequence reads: CSANGADLIPYGYTF. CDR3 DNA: TGCAGTGCTAATGGGGCAGACCTGATTCCCTATGGCTACACCTTC.

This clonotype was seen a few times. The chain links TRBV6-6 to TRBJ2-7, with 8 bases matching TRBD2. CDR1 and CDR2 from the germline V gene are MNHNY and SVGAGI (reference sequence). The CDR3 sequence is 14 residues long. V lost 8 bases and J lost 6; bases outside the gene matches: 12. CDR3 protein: CASSAERLAPEQYF. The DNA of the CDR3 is TGTGCCAGCTCAGCCGAAAGACTAGCGCCCGAGCAGTACTTC.

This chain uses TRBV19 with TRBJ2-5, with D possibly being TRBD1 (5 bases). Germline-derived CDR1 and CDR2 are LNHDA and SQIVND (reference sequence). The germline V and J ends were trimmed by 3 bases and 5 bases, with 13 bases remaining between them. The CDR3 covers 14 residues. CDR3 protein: CASSMSTGRETQYF. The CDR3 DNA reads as TGTGCCAGTAGTATGAGTACAGGCAGGGAGACCCAGTACTTC.

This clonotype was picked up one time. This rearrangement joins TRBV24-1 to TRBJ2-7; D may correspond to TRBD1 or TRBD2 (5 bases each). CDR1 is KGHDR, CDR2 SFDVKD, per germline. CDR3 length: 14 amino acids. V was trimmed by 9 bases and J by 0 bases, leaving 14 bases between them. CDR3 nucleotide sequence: TGTGCCACCGGGGGACGGACAAGCTCCTACGAGCAGTACTTC. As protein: CATGGRTSSYEQYF.

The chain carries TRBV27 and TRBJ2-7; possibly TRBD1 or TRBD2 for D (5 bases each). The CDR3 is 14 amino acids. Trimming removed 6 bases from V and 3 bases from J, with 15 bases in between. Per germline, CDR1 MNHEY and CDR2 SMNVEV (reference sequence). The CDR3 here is CASSMGRVGYEQYF. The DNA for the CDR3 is TGTGCCAGCAGCATGGGGCGGGTAGGCTACGAGCAGTACTTC.

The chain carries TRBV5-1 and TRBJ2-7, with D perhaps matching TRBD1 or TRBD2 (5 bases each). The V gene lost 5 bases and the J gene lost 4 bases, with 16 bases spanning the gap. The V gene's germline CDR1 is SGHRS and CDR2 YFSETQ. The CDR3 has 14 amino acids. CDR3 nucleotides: TGCGCCAGCAGGTGGTTGGGCAGGGAGTACGAGCAGTACTTC. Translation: CASRWLGREYEQYF.

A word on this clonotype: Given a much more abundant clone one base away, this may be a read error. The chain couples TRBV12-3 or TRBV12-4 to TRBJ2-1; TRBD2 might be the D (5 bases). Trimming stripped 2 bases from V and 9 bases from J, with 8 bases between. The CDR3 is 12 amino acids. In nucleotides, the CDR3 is TGTGCCAGCAGTTTACCAGCGGCTGAGCAGTTCTTC. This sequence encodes CASSLPAAEQFF.

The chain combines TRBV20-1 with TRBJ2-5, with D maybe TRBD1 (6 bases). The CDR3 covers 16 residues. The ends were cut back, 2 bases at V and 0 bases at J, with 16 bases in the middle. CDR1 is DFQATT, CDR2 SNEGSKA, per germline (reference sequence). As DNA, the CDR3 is TGCAGTGCTAGAAAGCGTCAGGGGACCTACCAAGAGACCCAGTACTTC. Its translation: CSARKRQGTYQETQYF.

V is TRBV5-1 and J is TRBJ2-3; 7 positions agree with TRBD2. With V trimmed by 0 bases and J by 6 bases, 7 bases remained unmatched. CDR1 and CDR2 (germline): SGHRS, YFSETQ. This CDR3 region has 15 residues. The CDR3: CASSLDTSVVDTQYF. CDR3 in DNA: TGCGCCAGCAGCTTGGATACTAGCGTGGTGGATACGCAGTATTTT.

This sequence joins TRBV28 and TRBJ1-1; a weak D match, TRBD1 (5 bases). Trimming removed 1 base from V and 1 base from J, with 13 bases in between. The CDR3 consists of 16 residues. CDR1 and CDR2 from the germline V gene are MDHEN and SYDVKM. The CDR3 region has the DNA TGTGCCAGCAGTTTATATGTAGGACACACGAACACTGAAGCTTTCTTT. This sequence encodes CASSLYVGHTNTEAFF.

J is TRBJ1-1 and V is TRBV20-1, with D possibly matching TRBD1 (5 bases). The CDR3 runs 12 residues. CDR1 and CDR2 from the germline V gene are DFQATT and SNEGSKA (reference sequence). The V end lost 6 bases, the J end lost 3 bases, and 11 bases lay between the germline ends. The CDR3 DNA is TGCAGTGCCCCCCGACAGTACACTGAAGCTTTCTTT. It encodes CSAPRQYTEAFF.

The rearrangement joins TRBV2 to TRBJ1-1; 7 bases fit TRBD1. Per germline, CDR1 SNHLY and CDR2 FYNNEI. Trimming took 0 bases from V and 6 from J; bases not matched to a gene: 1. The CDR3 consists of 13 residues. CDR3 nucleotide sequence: TGTGCCAGCAGTGAAGCAGGGGGCTCTGAAGCTTTCTTT. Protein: CASSEAGGSEAFF.

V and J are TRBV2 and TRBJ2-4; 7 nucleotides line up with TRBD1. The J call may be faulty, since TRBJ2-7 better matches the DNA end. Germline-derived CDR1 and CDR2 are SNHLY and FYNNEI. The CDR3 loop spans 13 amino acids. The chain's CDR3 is CASSVTGVHEQYF. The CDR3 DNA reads TGTGCCAGCAGTGTCACAGGGGTCCACGAGCAGTACTTC.

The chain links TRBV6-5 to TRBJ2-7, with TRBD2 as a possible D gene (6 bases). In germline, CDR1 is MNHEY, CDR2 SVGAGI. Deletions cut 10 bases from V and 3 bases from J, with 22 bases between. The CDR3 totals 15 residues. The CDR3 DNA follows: TGTGCCACCCATACAATTAGCGGAGGAAACTACGAGCAGTACTTC. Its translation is CATHTISGGNYEQYF.

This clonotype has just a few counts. The CDR3 bases are TGTGCCAGCAGTATAGATAACAGGGGAGGGGAAAAACTGTTTTTT. It yields the protein CASSIDNRGGEKLFF. The chain uses TRBV28 and TRBJ1-4, with 7 bases fitting TRBD1. CDR3 length: 15 residues. V was pared by 5 bases and J by 8 bases, with 11 bases of the junction left unmatched. The germline CDR1 and CDR2 sequences are MDHEN and SYDVKM.

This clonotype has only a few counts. CDR3 loop: CSARRLEVETQYF. CDR3 nucleotides: TGCAGTGCTAGAAGGCTGGAGGTAGAGACCCAGTACTTC. V usage is TRBV20-1 and J usage is TRBJ2-5; D is possibly TRBD2 (5 bases). Trimming stripped 2 bases from V and 4 bases from J, with 11 bases between. The CDR3 loop spans 13 amino acids. The germline V gene encodes CDR1 DFQATT and CDR2 SNEGSKA (reference sequence).

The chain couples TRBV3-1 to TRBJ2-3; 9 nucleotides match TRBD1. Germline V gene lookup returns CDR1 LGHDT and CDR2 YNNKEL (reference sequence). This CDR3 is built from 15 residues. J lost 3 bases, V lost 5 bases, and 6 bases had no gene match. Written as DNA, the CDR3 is TGTGCCAGCAGCGGACAGGGGACAAGGACAGATACGCAGTATTTT. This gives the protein CASSGQGTRTDTQYF.

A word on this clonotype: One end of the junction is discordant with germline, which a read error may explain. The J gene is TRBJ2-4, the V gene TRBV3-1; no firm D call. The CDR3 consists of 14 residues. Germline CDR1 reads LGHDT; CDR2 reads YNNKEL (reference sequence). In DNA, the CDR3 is TGTGCCAGCAGCCTACCTAGTGCCAAAAGCATTCAGTACTTC. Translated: CASSLPSAKSIQYF.

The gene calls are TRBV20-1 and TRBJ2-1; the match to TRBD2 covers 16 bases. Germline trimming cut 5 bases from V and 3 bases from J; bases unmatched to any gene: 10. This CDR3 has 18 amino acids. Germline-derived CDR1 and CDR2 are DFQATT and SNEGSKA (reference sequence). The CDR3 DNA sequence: TGCAGTGCTCGGGGACTAGCGGGAGGGCCTTTGGGCTACAATGAGCAGTTCTTC. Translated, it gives CSARGLAGGPLGYNEQFF.

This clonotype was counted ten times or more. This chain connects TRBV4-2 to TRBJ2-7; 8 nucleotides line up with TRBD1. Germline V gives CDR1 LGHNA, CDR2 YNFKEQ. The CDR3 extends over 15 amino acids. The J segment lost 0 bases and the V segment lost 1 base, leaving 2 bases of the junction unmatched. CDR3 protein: CASSQGTGSSYEQYF. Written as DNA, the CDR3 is TGTGCCAGCAGCCAAGGGACAGGGAGCTCCTACGAGCAGTACTTC.

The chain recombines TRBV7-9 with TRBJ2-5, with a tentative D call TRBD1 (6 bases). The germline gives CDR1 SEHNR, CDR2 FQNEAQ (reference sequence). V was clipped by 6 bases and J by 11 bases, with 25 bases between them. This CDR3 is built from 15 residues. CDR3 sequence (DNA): TGTGCCAGCAGTTCCAAACAGGGAGATGGGGCTGAGCAGTACTTC. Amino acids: CASSSKQGDGAEQYF.

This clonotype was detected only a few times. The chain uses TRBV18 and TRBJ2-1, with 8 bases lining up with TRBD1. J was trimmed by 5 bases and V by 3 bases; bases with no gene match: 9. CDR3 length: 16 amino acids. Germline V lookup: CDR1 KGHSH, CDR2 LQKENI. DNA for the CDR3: TGTGCCAGCTCACCTAACAGGGGGTTTACCCACAATGAGCAGTTCTTC. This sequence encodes CASSPNRGFTHNEQFF. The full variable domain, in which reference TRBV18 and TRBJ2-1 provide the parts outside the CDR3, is NAGVMQNPRHLVRRRGQEARLRCSPMKGHSHVYWYRQLPEEGLKFMVYLQKENIIDESGMPKERFSAEFPKEGPSILRIQQVVRGDSAAYFCASSPNRGFTHNEQFFGPGTRLTVL.

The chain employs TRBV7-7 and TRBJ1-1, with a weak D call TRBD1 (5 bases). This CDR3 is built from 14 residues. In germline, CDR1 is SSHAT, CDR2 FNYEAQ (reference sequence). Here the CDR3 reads CARRVKQVNTEAFF. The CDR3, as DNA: TGTGCTAGAAGAGTGAAACAGGTTAACACTGAAGCTTTCTTT. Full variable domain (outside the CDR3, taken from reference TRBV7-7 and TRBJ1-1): GAGVSQSPRYKVTKRGQDVTLRCDPISSHATLYWYQQALGQGPEFLTYFNYEAQPDKSGLPSDRFSAERPEGSISTLTIQRTEQRDSAMYRCARRVKQVNTEAFFGQGTRLTVV.

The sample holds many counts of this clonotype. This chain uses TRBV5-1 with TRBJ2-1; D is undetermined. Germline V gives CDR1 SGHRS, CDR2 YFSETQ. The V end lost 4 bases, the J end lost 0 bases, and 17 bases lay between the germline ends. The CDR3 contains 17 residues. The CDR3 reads CASSPGILKNSYNEQFF. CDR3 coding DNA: TGCGCCAGCAGCCCCGGCATTCTGAAGAACTCCTACAATGAGCAGTTCTTC.

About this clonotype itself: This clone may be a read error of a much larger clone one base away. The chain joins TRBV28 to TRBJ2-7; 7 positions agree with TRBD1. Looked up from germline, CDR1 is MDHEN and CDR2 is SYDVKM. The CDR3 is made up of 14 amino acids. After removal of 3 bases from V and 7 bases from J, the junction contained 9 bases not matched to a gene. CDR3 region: CASSLYTGANEQYF. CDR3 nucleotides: TGTGCCAGCAGTTTGTACACAGGGGCCAATGAGCAGTACTTC.

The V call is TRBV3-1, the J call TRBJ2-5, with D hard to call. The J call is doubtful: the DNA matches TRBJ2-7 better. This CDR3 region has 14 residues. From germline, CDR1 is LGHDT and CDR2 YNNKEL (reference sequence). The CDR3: CASSQRPRIYEQYF. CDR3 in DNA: TGTGCCAGCAGCCAGAGACCAAGGATCTACGAGCAGTACTTC.

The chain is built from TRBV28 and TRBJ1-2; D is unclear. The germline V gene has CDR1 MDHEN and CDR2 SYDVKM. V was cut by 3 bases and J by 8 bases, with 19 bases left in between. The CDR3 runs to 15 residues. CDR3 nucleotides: TGTGCCAGCAGTTTGAAGTACAGCCCTTCCCGCGGCTACACCTTC. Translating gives CASSLKYSPSRGYTF.

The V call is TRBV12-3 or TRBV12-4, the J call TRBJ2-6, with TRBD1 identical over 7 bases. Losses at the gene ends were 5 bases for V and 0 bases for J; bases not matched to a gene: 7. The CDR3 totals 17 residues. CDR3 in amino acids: CASSPSTGNSGANVLTF. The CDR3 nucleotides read TGTGCCAGCAGTCCCTCGACAGGGAACTCTGGGGCCAACGTCCTGACTTTC.